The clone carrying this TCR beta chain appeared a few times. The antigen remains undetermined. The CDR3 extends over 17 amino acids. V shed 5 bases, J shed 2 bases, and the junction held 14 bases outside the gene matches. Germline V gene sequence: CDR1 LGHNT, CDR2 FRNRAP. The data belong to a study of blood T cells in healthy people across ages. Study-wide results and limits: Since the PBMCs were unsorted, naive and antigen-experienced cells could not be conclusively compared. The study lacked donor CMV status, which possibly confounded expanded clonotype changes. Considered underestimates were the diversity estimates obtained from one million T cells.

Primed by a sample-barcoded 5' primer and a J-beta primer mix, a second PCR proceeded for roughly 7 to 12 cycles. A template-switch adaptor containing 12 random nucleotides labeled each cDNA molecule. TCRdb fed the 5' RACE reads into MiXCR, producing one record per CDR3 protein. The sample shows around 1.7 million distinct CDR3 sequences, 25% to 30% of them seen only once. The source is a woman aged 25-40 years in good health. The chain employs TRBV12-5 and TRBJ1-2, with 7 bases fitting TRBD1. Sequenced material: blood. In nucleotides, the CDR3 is TGTGCTAGTGGTACCCTCGGGACAGCAATTCACAACTATGGCTACACCTTC. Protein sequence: CASGTLGTAIHNYGYTF.